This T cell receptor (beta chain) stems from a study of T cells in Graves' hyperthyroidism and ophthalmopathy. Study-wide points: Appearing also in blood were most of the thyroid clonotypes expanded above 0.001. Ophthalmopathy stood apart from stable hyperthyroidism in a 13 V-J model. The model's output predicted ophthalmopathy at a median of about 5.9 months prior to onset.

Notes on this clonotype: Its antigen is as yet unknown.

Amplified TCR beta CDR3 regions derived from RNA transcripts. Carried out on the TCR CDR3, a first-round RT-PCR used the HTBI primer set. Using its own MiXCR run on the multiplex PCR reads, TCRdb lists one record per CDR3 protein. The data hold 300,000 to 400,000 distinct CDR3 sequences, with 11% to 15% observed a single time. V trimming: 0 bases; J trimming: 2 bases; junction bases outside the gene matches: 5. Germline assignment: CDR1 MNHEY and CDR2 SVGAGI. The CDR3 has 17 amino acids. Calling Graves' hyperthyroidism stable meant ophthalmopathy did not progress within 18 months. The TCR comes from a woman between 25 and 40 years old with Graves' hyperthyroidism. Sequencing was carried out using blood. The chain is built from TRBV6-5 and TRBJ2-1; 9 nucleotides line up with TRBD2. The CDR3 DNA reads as TGTGCCAGCAGTTACTCCAGACTAGCGGAGACCTACAATGAGCAGTTCTTC. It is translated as CASSYSRLAETYNEQFF.